This section outlines one TCR beta chain sequence together with its context. This clonotype has a count of ten or more. The clone's antigen remains unknown. Per-nucleotide qualities are absent, and no much larger clonotype sits a single base away. For repertoire sequencing, the TCR beta CDR3 regions were amplified from RNA transcripts. HTBI primers and the Qiagen OneStep RT-PCR kit were used in a first-round RT-PCR, which was followed by a second-round multiplex PCR, size selection and purification. The libraries underwent paired-end sequencing with 100 bp reads on an Illumina HiSeq2000. The study's own analysis went as follows. SOAPnuke was used to process the reads, throwing out any read that had adapters, had uncalled bases, had a mean Phred below 15, or lacked an exact constant-primer or identifier match. COPE v1.2.5 was used to merge the high-quality paired reads. Each unique nucleotide sequence was treated as a clonotype, and MiTCR v1.1 was used to align the clonotypes to the IMGT TRB V, D and J references. The analysis was limited to V-J combinations with a frequency above 0.0001, which together covered 99.2% of the repertoires. For each V-J combination, a TCR clonal expansion and chaos score was defined as F50 clonal expansion divided by the chaos observed in the TCRdist matrix. Features were reduced by Welch's t-statistics and random forest to over ten V-J combinations, which fed a naive Bayes classifier. The similarity between thyroid and blood repertoires was quantified using the Morisita-Horn index. The raw public reads went through TCRdb reprocessing: fastp at Q25, MiXCR clone calling, in-frame beta chains kept. When rows share a CDR3 protein, they turn into one entry using the most common DNA and genes. None of the V and J calls come from the authors' own analysis; TCRdb made them. Counted in this sample were approximately 380,000 distinct CDR3 sequences; roughly 20% of them appeared once. The ten largest clonotypes hold 3% of the sample.

This record comes from a study of Graves' ophthalmopathy and Graves' hyperthyroidism (dated by TCRdb to between 2017 and 2018). General notes on the study: Peripheral blood was collected before any treatment was given, at the time of initial diagnosis. In total, 135 blood samples were TCR-sequenced: some 43 ophthalmopathy, roughly 77 hyperthyroidism and 17 hyperthyroidism-to-ophthalmopathy patients. TCR beta repertoire signatures were used to distinguish Graves' ophthalmopathy from Graves' hyperthyroidism and to predict progression to ophthalmopathy. The independent validation cohort included 18 hyperthyroidism patients plus 17 patients who later progressed from hyperthyroidism to ophthalmopathy. To explore V-J signatures that separate ophthalmopathy from hyperthyroidism, a discovery set of about a hundred patients was enrolled, consisting of 40 to 45 with ophthalmopathy and under 65 with stable hyperthyroidism. Once sampling was done, hyperthyroidism patients were given methimazole at a starting dose of 30 mg daily, while ophthalmopathy patients were given high-dose intravenous methylprednisolone. In several hyperthyroidism patients, the T-cell repertoires found in thyroid tissue were compared with those found in blood. The 75 to 100 discovery patients were randomly divided into training and test sets at a 7:3 ratio. What the authors observed across the whole study: In validation, the model predicted ophthalmopathy progression with 70.59% sensitivity and 72.22% specificity; some twelve predicted patients were CT-confirmed with GO in a median of approximately 6.5 months. In cross-validation, the 13-signature model distinguished ophthalmopathy from stable hyperthyroidism with 85% to 90% sensitivity and around 81% specificity, and in the test set the corresponding values were approximately 80% and 75%. Among expanded thyroid clonotypes with frequency above 0.001, most also showed up in blood, which suggests that blood repertoires may reflect the thyroid immune response. No statistical method was used to predetermine the sample size, and group allocation was not hidden from the investigators.

Hyperthyroidism was defined as stable when no progression to ophthalmopathy occurred within 18 months of follow-up. Hyperthyroidism patients were newly diagnosed, with disease duration under 2 months, and aged 18 to 65 years. Patients with other autoimmune diseases, uncontrolled infections, pregnancy or lactation were excluded. Clinical symptoms, serum thyroxine, TRAb, thyroid ultrasound and orbital computed tomography formed the basis of the diagnosis. Using Ficoll-Paque density gradient centrifugation, PBMCs were isolated from roughly 9.2 ml of fresh peripheral blood. Trizol reagent was used to extract the total RNA, and its quality was then checked on an Agilent 2100 Bioanalyzer. From cysteine to phenylalanine, the CDR3 is 14 amino acids long. Just the 42-base CDR3 DNA is kept, in frame starting at base 1. V is clipped by 6 bases and J by 3 bases, and the sequence between their germline boundaries is 12 bases long.

The receptor chain draws on TRBV12-3 or TRBV12-4 and TRBJ1-5, with no reliable assignment of the D segment. Input material: peripheral blood. This receptor was obtained from a young woman with stable Graves' hyperthyroidism. Donor details come from another sample of the same person, matched by shared clones. The DNA sequence reads TGTGCCAGCAGGCCGGGGTCCTTCAATCAGCCCCAGCATTTT. Its translation reads: CASRPGSFNQPQHF.